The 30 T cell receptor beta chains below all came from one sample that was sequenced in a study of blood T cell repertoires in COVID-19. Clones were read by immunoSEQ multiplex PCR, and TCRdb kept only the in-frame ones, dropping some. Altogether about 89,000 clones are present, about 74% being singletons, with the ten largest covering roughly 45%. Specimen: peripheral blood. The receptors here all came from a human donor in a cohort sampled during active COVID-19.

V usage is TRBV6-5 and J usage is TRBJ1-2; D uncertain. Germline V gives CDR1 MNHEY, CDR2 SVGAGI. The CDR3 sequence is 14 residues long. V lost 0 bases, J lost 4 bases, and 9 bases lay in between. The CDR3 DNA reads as TGTGCCAGCAGTTACTCGCCCGGACTCTATGGCTACACCTTC. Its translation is CASSYSPGLYGYTF.

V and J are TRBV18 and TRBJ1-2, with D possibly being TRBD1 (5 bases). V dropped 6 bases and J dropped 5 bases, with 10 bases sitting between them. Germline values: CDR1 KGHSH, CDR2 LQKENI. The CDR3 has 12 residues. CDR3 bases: TGTGCCAGCTCCGAGTCAGGGTATGGCTACACCTTC. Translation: CASSESGYGYTF.

The CDR3 DNA reads as TGTGCCAGCCAACTTACAGCATCAGATACGCAGTATTTT. It yields the protein CASQLTASDTQYF. V usage is TRBV11-3 and J usage is TRBJ2-3; D gene ambiguous. The CDR3 loop spans 13 amino acids. V lost 8 bases and J 4 bases, leaving 13 bases between the germline ends. Germline loops: CDR1 SGHNT, CDR2 YENEEA.

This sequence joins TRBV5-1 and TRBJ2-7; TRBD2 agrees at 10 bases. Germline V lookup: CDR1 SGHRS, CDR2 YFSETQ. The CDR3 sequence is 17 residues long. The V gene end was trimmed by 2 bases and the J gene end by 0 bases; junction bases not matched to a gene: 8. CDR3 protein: CASSFGLLAGSSYEQYF. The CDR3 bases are TGCGCCAGCAGCTTTGGCTTACTAGCGGGATCCTCCTACGAGCAGTACTTC.

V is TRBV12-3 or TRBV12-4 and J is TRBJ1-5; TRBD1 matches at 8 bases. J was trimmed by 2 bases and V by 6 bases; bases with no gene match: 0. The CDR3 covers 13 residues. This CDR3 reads CASRGQGNQPQHF. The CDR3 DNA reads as TGTGCCAGCAGGGGACAGGGCAATCAGCCCCAGCATTTT.

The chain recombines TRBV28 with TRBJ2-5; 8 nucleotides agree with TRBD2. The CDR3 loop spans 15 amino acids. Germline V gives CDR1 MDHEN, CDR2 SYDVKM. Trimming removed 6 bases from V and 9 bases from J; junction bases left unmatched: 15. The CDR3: CASSFGGVIFGAQYF. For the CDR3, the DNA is TGTGCCAGCAGCTTCGGGGGGGTTATTTTCGGGGCCCAGTACTTC. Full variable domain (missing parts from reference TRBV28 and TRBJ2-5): DVKVTQSSRYLVKRTGEKVFLECVQDMDHENMFWYRQDPGLGLRLIYFSYDVKMKEKGDIPEGYSVSREKKERFSLILESASTNQTSMYLCASSFGGVIFGAQYFGPGTRLLVL.

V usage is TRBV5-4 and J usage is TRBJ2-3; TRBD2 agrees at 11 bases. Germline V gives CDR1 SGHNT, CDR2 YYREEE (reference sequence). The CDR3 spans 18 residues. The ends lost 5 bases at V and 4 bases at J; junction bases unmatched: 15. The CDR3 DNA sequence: TGTGCCAGCAGTCGACGATTGACTAGCGGGACGGGCGCAGATACGCAGTATTTT. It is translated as CASSRRLTSGTGADTQYF.

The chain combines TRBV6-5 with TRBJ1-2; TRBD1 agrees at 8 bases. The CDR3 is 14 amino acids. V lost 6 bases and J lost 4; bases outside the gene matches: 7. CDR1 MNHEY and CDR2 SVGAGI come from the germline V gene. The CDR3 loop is CASRGTGLFYGYTF. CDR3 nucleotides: TGTGCCAGCAGAGGGACAGGCCTCTTCTATGGCTACACCTTC.

CDR3 coding DNA: TGTGCCAGCAGTTTACTGACAGGGTTAACCACAGATACGCAGTATTTT. Amino acid sequence: CASSLLTGLTTDTQYF. V and J are TRBV27 and TRBJ2-3; TRBD1 agrees at 7 bases. Trimming at V came to 2 bases and at J to 2 bases, leaving 7 bases not matched to a gene. Per the germline V gene, CDR1 is MNHEY and CDR2 is SMNVEV (reference sequence). The CDR3 is 16 residues long.

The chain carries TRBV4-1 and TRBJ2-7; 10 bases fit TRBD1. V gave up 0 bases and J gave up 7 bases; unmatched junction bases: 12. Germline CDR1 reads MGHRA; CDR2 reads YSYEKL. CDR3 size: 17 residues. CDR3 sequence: CASSQDGAGTGAGEQYF. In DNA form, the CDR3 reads TGCGCCAGCAGCCAAGATGGGGCCGGGACAGGGGCTGGGGAGCAGTACTTC.

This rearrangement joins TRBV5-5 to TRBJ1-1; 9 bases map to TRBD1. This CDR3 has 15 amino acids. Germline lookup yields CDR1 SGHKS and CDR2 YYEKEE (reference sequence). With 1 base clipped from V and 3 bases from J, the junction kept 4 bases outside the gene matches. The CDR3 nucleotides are TGTGCCAGCAGCTTGACAGGGGGCGAGGACACTGAAGCTTTCTTT. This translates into CASSLTGGEDTEAFF.

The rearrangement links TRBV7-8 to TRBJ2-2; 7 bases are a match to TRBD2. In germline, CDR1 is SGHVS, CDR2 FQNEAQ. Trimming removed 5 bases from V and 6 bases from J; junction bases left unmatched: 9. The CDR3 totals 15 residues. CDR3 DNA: TGTGCCAGCAGCCCCAGGACTAGTAGTGCCGGGGAGCTGTTTTTT. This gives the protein CASSPRTSSAGELFF.

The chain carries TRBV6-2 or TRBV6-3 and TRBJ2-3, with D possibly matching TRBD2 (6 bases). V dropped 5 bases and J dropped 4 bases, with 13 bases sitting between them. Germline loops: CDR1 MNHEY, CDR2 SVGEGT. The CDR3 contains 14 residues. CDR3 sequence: CASSDMGGADTQYF. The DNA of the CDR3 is TGTGCCAGCAGTGACATGGGGGGTGCAGATACGCAGTATTTT.

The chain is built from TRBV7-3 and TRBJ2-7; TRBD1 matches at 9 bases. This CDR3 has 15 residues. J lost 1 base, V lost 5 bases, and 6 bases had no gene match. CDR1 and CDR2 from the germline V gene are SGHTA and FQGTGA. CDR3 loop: CASSPRTGASYEQYF. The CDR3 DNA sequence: TGTGCCAGCAGCCCAAGGACAGGGGCGTCCTACGAGCAGTACTTC.

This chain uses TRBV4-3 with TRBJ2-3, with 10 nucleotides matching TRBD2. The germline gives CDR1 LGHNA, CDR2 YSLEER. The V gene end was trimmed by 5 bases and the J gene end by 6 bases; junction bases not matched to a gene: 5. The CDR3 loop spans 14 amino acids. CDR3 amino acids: CASSNSGRSDTQYF. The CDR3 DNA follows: TGCGCCAGCAGCAATAGCGGGAGGAGTGATACGCAGTATTTT.

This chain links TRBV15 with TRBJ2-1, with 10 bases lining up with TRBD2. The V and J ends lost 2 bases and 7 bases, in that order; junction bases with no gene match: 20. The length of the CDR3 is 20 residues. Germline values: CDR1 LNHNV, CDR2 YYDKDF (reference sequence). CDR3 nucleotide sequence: TGTGCCACCAGCAGACCTGGACGGCTTACCTGGACTAGCGGAAGTAATGAGCAGTTCTTC. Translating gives CATSRPGRLTWTSGSNEQFF. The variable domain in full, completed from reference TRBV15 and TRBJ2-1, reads DAMVIQNPRYQVTQFGKPVTLSCSQTLNHNVMYWYQQKSSQAPKLLFHYYDKDFNNEADTPDNFQSRRPNTSFCFLDIRSPGLGDTAMYLCATSRPGRLTWTSGSNEQFFGPGTRLTVL.

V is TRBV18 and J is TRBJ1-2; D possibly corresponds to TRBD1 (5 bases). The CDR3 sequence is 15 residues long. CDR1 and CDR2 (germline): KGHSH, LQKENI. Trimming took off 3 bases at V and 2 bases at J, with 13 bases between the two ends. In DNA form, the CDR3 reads TGTGCCAGCTCACCCCGCCAGGGTTCGAACTATGGCTACACCTTC. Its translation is CASSPRQGSNYGYTF.

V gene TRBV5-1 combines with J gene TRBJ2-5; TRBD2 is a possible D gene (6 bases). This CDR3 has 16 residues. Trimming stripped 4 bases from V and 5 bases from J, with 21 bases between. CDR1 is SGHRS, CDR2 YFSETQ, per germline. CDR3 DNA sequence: TGCGCCAGCAGCCATGATAGCGGCCTCGTCGGGGAGACCCAGTACTTC. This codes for CASSHDSGLVGETQYF.

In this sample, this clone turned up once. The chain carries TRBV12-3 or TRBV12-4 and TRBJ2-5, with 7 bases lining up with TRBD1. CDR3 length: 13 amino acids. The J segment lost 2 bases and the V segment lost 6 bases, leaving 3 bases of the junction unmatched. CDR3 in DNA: TGTGCCAGCAGGGGACAGATACAAGAGACCCAGTACTTC. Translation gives CASRGQIQETQYF.

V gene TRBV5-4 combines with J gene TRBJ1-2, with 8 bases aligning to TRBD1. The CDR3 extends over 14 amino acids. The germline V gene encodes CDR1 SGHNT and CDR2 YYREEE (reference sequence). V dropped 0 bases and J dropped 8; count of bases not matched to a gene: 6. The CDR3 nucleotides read TGTGCCAGCAGCTTGGCCAGCACAGGGGGGGGCTACACCTTC. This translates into CASSLASTGGGYTF.

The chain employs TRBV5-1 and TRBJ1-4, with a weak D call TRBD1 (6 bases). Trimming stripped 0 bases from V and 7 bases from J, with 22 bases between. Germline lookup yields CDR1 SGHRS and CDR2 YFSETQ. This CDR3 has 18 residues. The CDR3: CASSLGQGNPLGGEKLFF. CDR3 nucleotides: TGCGCCAGCAGCTTGGGGCAGGGGAACCCTCTAGGTGGTGAAAAACTGTTTTTT.

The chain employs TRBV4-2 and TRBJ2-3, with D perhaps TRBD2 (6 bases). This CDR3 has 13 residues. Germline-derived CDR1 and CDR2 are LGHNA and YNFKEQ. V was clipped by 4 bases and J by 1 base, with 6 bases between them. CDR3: CASSPGGTDTQYF. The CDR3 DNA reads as TGTGCCAGCAGCCCGGGGGGCACAGATACGCAGTATTTT.

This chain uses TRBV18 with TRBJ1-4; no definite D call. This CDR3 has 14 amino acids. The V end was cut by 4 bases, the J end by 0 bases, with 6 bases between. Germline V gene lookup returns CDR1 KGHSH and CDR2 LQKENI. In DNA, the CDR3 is TGTGCCAGCTCACTCGAGGCAACTAATGAAAAACTGTTTTTT. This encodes CASSLEATNEKLFF. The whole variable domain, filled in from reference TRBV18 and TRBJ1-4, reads NAGVMQNPRHLVRRRGQEARLRCSPMKGHSHVYWYRQLPEEGLKFMVYLQKENIIDESGMPKERFSAEFPKEGPSILRIQQVVRGDSAAYFCASSLEATNEKLFFGSGTQLSVL.

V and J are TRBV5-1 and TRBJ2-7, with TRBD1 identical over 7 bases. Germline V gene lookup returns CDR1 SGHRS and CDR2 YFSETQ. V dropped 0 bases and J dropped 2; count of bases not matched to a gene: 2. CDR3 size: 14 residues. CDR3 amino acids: CASSLVTGAYEQYF. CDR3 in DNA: TGCGCCAGCAGCTTGGTCACAGGGGCCTACGAGCAGTACTTC.

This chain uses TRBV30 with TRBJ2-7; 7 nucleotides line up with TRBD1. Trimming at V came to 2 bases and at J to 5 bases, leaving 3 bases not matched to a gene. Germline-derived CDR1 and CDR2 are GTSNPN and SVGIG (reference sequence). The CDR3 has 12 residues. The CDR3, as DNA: TGTGCCTGGAGTAGGACAGGCAACGAGCAGTACTTC. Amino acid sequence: CAWSRTGNEQYF.

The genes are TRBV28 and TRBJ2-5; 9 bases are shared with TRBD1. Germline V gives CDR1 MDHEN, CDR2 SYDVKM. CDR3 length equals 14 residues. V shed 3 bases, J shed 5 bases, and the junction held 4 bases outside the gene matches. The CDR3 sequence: CASSLGQGGETQYF. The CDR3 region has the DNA TGTGCCAGCAGTTTGGGACAGGGTGGGGAGACCCAGTACTTC.

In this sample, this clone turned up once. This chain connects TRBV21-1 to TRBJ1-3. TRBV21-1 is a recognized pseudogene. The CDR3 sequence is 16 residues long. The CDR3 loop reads CASSKGRTRAGNTIYF. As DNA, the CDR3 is TGTGCCAGCAGCAAAGGGAGGACGCGGGCTGGAAACACCATATATTTT.

The CDR3 coding sequence is TGTGCCAGCAGTTTTAGGACAGGGTTTACGGAGCAGTACTTC. Its protein is CASSFRTGFTEQYF. This sequence joins TRBV6-2 or TRBV6-3 and TRBJ2-7, with 8 bases matching TRBD1. Germline CDR1 MNHEY, CDR2 SVGEGT. The CDR3 is 14 amino acids. J gave up 7 bases and V 4 bases, and 9 bases lay outside the gene matches.

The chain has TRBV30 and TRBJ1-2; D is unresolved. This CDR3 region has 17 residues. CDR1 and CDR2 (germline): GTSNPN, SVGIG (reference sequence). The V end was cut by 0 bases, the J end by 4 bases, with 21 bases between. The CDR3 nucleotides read TGTGCCTGGAGTGTATATCCCCCTCACACCGCCCTCTATGGCTACACCTTC. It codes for CAWSVYPPHTALYGYTF. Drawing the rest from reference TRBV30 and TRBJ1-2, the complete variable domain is SQTIHQWPATLVQPVGSPLSLECTVEGTSNPNLYWYRQAAGRGLQLLFYSVGIGQISSEVPQNLSASRPQDRQFILSSKKLLLSDSGFYLCAWSVYPPHTALYGYTFGSGTRLTVV.

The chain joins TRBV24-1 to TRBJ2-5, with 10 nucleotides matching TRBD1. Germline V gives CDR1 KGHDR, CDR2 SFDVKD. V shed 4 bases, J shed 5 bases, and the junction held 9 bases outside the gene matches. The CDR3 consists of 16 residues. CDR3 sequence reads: CATSDQAGTGDETQYF. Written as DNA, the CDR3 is TGTGCCACCAGTGACCAAGCCGGGACAGGGGACGAGACCCAGTACTTC.